The 24 T cell receptor beta chains below all came from one sample that was sequenced in a study of blood T cell repertoires in COVID-19. Assay used: immunoSEQ multiplex PCR; TCRdb lists only in-frame clones, some missing. Of about 380,000 clones in the sample, approximately 90% were seen once. Sequencing was performed on PBMCs or T cells enriched from blood (not recorded which). These receptors were obtained from a woman aged 18-29 years who had recovered from COVID-19.

The CDR3 nucleotides are TGCAGCGGCCGGGACAGGGGTTACACTGAAGCTTTCTTT. The encoded protein is CSGRDRGYTEAFF. The J gene is TRBJ1-1, the V gene TRBV29-1; 10 nucleotides match TRBD1. The CDR3 sequence is 13 residues long. V was pared by 7 bases and J by 3 bases, with 5 bases of the junction left unmatched. Looked up from germline, CDR1 is SQVTM and CDR2 is ANQGSEA.

The CDR3 nucleotides read TGTGCCATCAGTGAAAGGGCTAGCGGGGTAGCAGATACGCAGTATTTT. It translates to CAISERASGVADTQYF. The rearrangement uses TRBV10-3 and TRBJ2-3, with 9 bases aligning to TRBD2. In germline, CDR1 is ENHRY, CDR2 SYGVKD. J was trimmed by 4 bases and V by 3 bases; bases with no gene match: 8. The CDR3 extends over 16 amino acids.

The V and J genes are TRBV2 and TRBJ2-3; D is uncertain. The CDR3 loop spans 13 amino acids. From germline, CDR1 is SNHLY and CDR2 FYNNEI. V lost 7 bases, J lost 12 bases, and 20 bases lay in between. In DNA, the CDR3 is TGTGCCAGCACCGAGGCCAACCCGGTCTCCCAGTATTTT. As protein: CASTEANPVSQYF.

The chain joins TRBV7-8 to TRBJ1-4; 7 bases match TRBD1. Unmatched junction bases numbered 6, after V lost 6 bases and J lost 8 bases. The germline V gene has CDR1 SGHVS and CDR2 FQNEAQ. The CDR3 runs to 13 residues. In nucleotides, the CDR3 is TGTGCCAGCAGACTGGGACAGCGGGAAAAACTGTTTTTT. Translated, it gives CASRLGQREKLFF.

The gene calls are TRBV7-3 and TRBJ2-2; unclear D gene. Germline loops: CDR1 SGHTA, CDR2 FQGTGA. This CDR3 has 16 amino acids. V lost 1 base, J lost 4 bases, and 13 bases lay in between. CDR3 loop: CASSLIRSPSTGELFF. DNA for the CDR3: TGTGCCAGCAGCTTAATACGGAGTCCCTCCACCGGGGAGCTGTTTTTT.

This chain links TRBV5-1 with TRBJ1-3; D call uncertain. V dropped 0 bases and J dropped 4 bases, with 8 bases sitting between them. Germline CDR1 is SGHRS and CDR2 is YFSETQ. CDR3 length: 14 residues. CDR3 in amino acids: CASSLDGSGNTIYF. CDR3 DNA sequence: TGCGCCAGCAGCTTGGACGGGTCCGGAAACACCATATATTTT.

V usage is TRBV6-5 and J usage is TRBJ1-1; 8 bases map to TRBD1. V shed 5 bases and J 5 bases; nucleotides not matched to a gene: 7. CDR3 size: 14 residues. From germline, CDR1 is MNHEY and CDR2 SVGAGI. The CDR3 sequence is CASSKRRGQTEAFF. The CDR3, as DNA: TGTGCCAGCAGTAAACGCAGGGGGCAAACTGAAGCTTTCTTT.

The rearrangement links TRBV9 to TRBJ1-2; D is uncertain. The CDR3 covers 13 residues. Trimming stripped 4 bases from V and 5 bases from J, with 12 bases between. Germline V CDR1 and CDR2: SGDLS, YYNGEE. The CDR3 nucleotides read TGTGCCAGCAGCAAACCGGGAACGTATGGCTACACCTTC. This gives the protein CASSKPGTYGYTF.

The genes are TRBV6-5 and TRBJ1-1; 9 nucleotides agree with TRBD1. The germline V gene encodes CDR1 MNHEY and CDR2 SVGAGI. The CDR3 covers 12 residues. V trimming: 6 bases; J trimming: 8 bases; junction bases outside the gene matches: 4. The CDR3 DNA is TGTGCCAGCAGGAAACAGGGGGCCGAAGCTTTCTTT. It yields the protein CASRKQGAEAFF.

This clone was seen a handful of times. The chain joins TRBV4-3 to TRBJ2-4, with D perhaps TRBD2 (6 bases). CDR3 length: 16 amino acids. The V end was cut by 0 bases, the J end by 8 bases, with 17 bases between. CDR1 and CDR2 from the germline V gene are LGHNA and YSLEER. The CDR3 sequence is CASSQERRPSGDIQYF. The CDR3 nucleotides are TGCGCCAGCAGCCAAGAAAGACGCCCATCGGGAGACATTCAGTACTTC.

The J gene is TRBJ2-2, the V gene TRBV5-4; 7 nucleotides match TRBD2. Trimming took 0 bases from V and 3 from J; bases not matched to a gene: 5. Germline V lookup: CDR1 SGHNT, CDR2 YYREEE (reference sequence). The CDR3 is 16 residues long. CDR3 protein: CASSLAGGGYTGELFF. The CDR3 DNA is TGTGCCAGCAGCTTGGCAGGCGGGGGATACACCGGGGAGCTGTTTTTT.

The rearrangement uses TRBV6-5 and TRBJ2-3; 9 bases are a match to TRBD2. CDR1 MNHEY and CDR2 SVGAGI come from the germline V gene. The CDR3 consists of 15 residues. The J segment lost 4 bases and the V segment lost 4 bases, leaving 6 bases of the junction unmatched. CDR3: CASSSGSGGPDTQYF. The CDR3 region has the DNA TGTGCCAGCAGTTCTGGAAGCGGGGGGCCAGATACGCAGTATTTT.

On this clone itself: This CDR3 is also generated by other DNA sequences in the sample. The V and J genes are TRBV28 and TRBJ1-2; 7 nucleotides match TRBD1. CDR1 is MDHEN, CDR2 SYDVKM, per germline. V trimming: 6 bases; J trimming: 2 bases; junction bases outside the gene matches: 3. The CDR3 loop spans 13 amino acids. CDR3 loop: CASSLGQNYGYTF. As DNA, the CDR3 is TGTGCCAGCAGCCTGGGACAGAACTATGGCTACACCTTC.

J is TRBJ1-6 and V is TRBV14; no clear D gene. Per the germline V gene, CDR1 is SGHDN and CDR2 is FVKESK. V was shortened by 1 base and J by 4 bases, with 11 bases between the two germline ends. This CDR3 has 16 residues. CDR3 region: CASSQGRREYNSPLHF. In DNA, the CDR3 is TGTGCCAGCAGCCAAGGGCGGAGAGAGTATAATTCACCCCTCCACTTT.

The DNA of the CDR3 is TGTGCCAGCAGCCAAGCAACCCAGGCATCCTATAATTCACCCCTCCACTTT. As protein: CASSQATQASYNSPLHF. The chain carries TRBV4-2 and TRBJ1-6; no clear D gene. V dropped 1 base and J dropped 1 base, with 11 bases sitting between them. Germline-derived CDR1 and CDR2 are LGHNA and YNFKEQ. This CDR3 region has 17 residues.

V gene TRBV7-3 combines with J gene TRBJ2-5; D perhaps matches TRBD2 (6 bases). The CDR3 covers 13 residues. V gave up 3 bases and J gave up 5 bases, with 10 bases separating them. Germline V gives CDR1 SGHTA, CDR2 FQGTGA. The CDR3 DNA sequence: TGTGCCAGCAGCTTTCGGGGGAGGGAGACCCAGTACTTC. Translated, it gives CASSFRGRETQYF.

The chain combines TRBV19 with TRBJ2-2; D perhaps matches TRBD1 (7 bases). Trimming cost V 0 bases and J 4 bases, with 9 bases left between them. The CDR3 is 15 residues long. Germline CDR1 reads LNHDA; CDR2 reads SQIVND (reference sequence). The DNA for the CDR3 is TGTGCCAGTAGTATAGACAGGGGGGCCACCGGGGAGCTGTTTTTT. It encodes CASSIDRGATGELFF. Together with reference TRBV19 and TRBJ2-2, the CDR3 gives the full variable domain: DGGITQSPKYLFRKEGQNVTLSCEQNLNHDAMYWYRQDPGQGLRLIYYSQIVNDFQKGDIAEGYSVSREKKESFPLTVTSAQKNPTAFYLCASSIDRGATGELFFGEGSRLTVL.

This chain links TRBV5-4 with TRBJ2-3; 14 bases align to TRBD2. With V trimmed by 2 bases and J by 6 bases, 8 bases remained unmatched. Germline V gives CDR1 SGHNT, CDR2 YYREEE (reference sequence). The CDR3 is 17 residues long. The CDR3 nucleotides are TGTGCCAGCAGCTTTGGACTAGCGGGGGGCCCATGGGATACGCAGTATTTT. This gives the protein CASSFGLAGGPWDTQYF.

V is TRBV2 and J is TRBJ2-1; 9 bases agree with TRBD1. The CDR3 totals 13 residues. The V segment lost 8 bases and the J segment 7 bases; nucleotides outside the gene matches: 6. Germline V lookup: CDR1 SNHLY, CDR2 FYNNEI. The CDR3, as DNA: TGTGCCAGCTTGAAGGGGACAGGGAATGAGCAGTTCTTC. It translates to CASLKGTGNEQFF.

V is TRBV7-6 and J is TRBJ1-2, with D maybe TRBD1 (6 bases). CDR3 length: 13 amino acids. Germline CDR1 SGHVS, CDR2 FNYEAQ. V was pared by 5 bases and J by 4 bases, with 11 bases between. CDR3: CASSPRGGYGYTF. For the CDR3, the DNA is TGTGCCAGCAGCCCAAGGGGGGGCTATGGCTACACCTTC.

This clone was counted once. The chain combines TRBV28 with TRBJ2-2, with TRBD1 matching over 9 bases. This CDR3 region has 16 residues. V shed 6 bases, J shed 7 bases, and the junction held 12 bases outside the gene matches. CDR1 is MDHEN, CDR2 SYDVKM, per germline. DNA for the CDR3: TGTGCCAGCAGGCGTACCGGGACAGGGTCCAACGGGGAGCTGTTTTTT. Translation gives CASRRTGTGSNGELFF.

This sequence joins TRBV12-3 or TRBV12-4 and TRBJ2-6; D is uncertain. Trimming stripped 6 bases from V and 4 bases from J, with 4 bases between. This CDR3 is built from 12 residues. The CDR3 loop is CASSLGANVLTF. The CDR3 DNA follows: TGTGCCAGCAGCCTCGGGGCCAACGTCCTGACTTTC.

The chain combines TRBV19 with TRBJ2-5, with 9 bases lining up with TRBD1. Germline values: CDR1 LNHDA, CDR2 SQIVND (reference sequence). The CDR3 contains 15 residues. V shed 6 bases, J shed 5 bases, and the junction held 10 bases outside the gene matches. CDR3 amino acids: CASSGQGQLWETQYF. For the CDR3, the DNA is TGTGCCAGTAGCGGACAGGGGCAGTTGTGGGAGACCCAGTACTTC.

The rearrangement links TRBV6-2 or TRBV6-3 to TRBJ2-1; 9 nucleotides match TRBD2. Germline V lookup: CDR1 MNHEY, CDR2 SVGEGT. This CDR3 comprises 16 residues. Trimming removed 0 bases from V and 7 bases from J; junction bases left unmatched: 7. The CDR3 here is CASSYSRLAGRNEQFF. Here the CDR3 DNA reads TGTGCCAGCAGTTACTCCCGGCTAGCGGGGAGGAATGAGCAGTTCTTC.